Ten or more counts support the clone carrying this T cell receptor (beta chain). Its antigen remains unidentified. The sample comes from a study of early T cells in non-severe SARS-CoV-2 infection. Study in general: Alpha and beta chains were unpaired, from unsorted whole-blood bulk RNA. Study-level findings and limits: Private and CD4 specificities were missed by VDJdb matching, which favored anti-spike CD8 responses.

Attached unique molecular identifiers marked individual cDNA molecules. Via MiXCR, TCRdb re-called the 5' RACE reads, giving one row per CDR3 protein. This table has some 70,000 distinct CDR3 sequences, less than 5% appearing once. With 3 bases removed from V and 6 bases from J, the gap between germline ends came to 8 bases. Germline CDR1 and CDR2: KGHDR and SFDVKD. This CDR3 is 13 amino acids long. The sequence was collected from an adult who was a healthcare worker with PCR-confirmed SARS-CoV-2 infection or an uninfected control (not recorded which). The sample consisted of whole blood. This rearrangement joins TRBV24-1 to TRBJ1-5; TRBD1 might be the D (6 bases). The CDR3 reads CATSDQDSQPQHF. The CDR3 region has the DNA TGTGCCACCAGTGATCAGGACAGTCAGCCCCAGCATTTT.